This TCR beta chain appears in the sequencing data of a study of blood T cell repertoires in COVID-19. Study background: Italy, Spain and the United States were the sources of the convalescent and acute COVID-19 samples.

CDR3 length: 11 amino acids. From germline, CDR1 is GTSNPN and CDR2 SVGIG (reference sequence). The V and J ends lost 0 bases and 5 bases respectively, with 4 bases between them. Libraries were prepared by immunoSEQ multiplex PCR; TCRdb keeps only in-frame clonotypes and omits some of them. The table records 120,000 to 150,000 clones, roughly 84% of them present only once. The V and J genes are TRBV30 and TRBJ2-5; no definite D call. The TCR sequence derives from a young man with COVID-19, enrolled during active disease. Sequenced: peripheral blood. The CDR3 reads CAWSVSETQYF. CDR3 sequence (DNA): TGTGCCTGGAGTGTTAGCGAGACCCAGTACTTC.